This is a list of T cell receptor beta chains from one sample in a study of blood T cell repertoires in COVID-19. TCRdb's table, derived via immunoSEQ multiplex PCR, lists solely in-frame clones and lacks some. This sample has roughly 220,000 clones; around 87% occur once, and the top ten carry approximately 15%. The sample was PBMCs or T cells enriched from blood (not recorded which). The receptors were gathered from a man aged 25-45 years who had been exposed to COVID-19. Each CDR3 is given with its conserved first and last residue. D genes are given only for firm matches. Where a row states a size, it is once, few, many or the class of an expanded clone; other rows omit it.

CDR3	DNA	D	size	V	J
CASSIDSQGASSYNSPLHF	TGTGCCAGTAGTATAGATTCCCAGGGGGCTAGCTCCTATAATTCACCCCTCCACTTT	TRBD1	.	TRBV19	TRBJ1-6
CATSSQSTNEKLFF	TGTGCCACCAGCTCTCAGTCAACTAATGAAAAACTGTTTTTT	.	.	TRBV15	TRBJ1-4
CASSYGETYEQYF	TGTGCCAGCAGTTATGGGGAGACCTACGAGCAGTACTTC	.	.	TRBV6-2/TRBV6-3	TRBJ2-7
CASSLDGERTGELFF	TGCGCCAGCAGCTTGGACGGGGAACGGACCGGGGAGCTGTTTTTT	.	.	TRBV5-1	TRBJ2-2
CATSKGLAEETQYF	TGTGCCACCAGCAAGGGACTAGCGGAAGAGACCCAGTACTTC	TRBD2	.	TRBV15	TRBJ2-5
CASSYDGVAGELFF	TGTGCCAGCAGTTATGACGGGGTCGCCGGGGAGCTGTTTTTT	.	.	TRBV6-5	TRBJ2-2
CASSQGLSQGEKLFF	TGCGCCAGCAGCCAAGGTTTGAGCCAGGGGGAAAAACTGTTTTTT	.	.	TRBV4-1	TRBJ1-4
CASSYRPPQHF	TGTGCCAGCAGCTACCGCCCGCCCCAGCATTTT	.	.	TRBV28	TRBJ1-5
CASFARYNSPLHF	TGTGCCAGCTTCGCGAGGTATAATTCACCCCTCCACTTT	.	.	TRBV2	TRBJ1-6
CASSRHTGLANYGYTF	TGTGCCTCCTCCCGACATACAGGGCTAGCTAACTATGGCTACACCTTC	.	.	TRBV30	TRBJ1-2
CASNSGRPRYNEQFF	TGTGCCAGCAACTCCGGTCGTCCCCGCTACAATGAGCAGTTCTTC	.	.	TRBV27	TRBJ2-1
CAPGRQTQYF	TGTGCCCCCGGCAGGCAGACCCAGTACTTC	.	.	TRBV12-1	TRBJ2-5
CASSPGGSGAYTQYF	TGTGCCAGCAGCCCGGGGGGTTCCGGGGCATATACGCAGTATTTT	TRBD2	.	TRBV2	TRBJ2-3
CASSLARSGGVYYNEQFF	TGTGCCAGCAGCTTAGCGCGGAGCGGGGGGGTCTACTACAATGAGCAGTTCTTC	TRBD2	.	TRBV7-2	TRBJ2-1
CASSSRGNIDGYTF	TGTGCCAGCAGCTCTAGAGGGAATATTGATGGCTACACCTTC	.	.	TRBV7-9	TRBJ1-2
CASSSHQPTGRQETQYF	TGCGCCAGCAGCTCGCACCAGCCAACCGGGAGACAAGAGACCCAGTACTTC	.	.	TRBV5-1	TRBJ2-5
CASSLGHSTDTQYF	TGTGCCAGCAGCCTGGGACATAGCACAGATACGCAGTATTTT	.	.	TRBV7-2	TRBJ2-3
CASSRTGGRVRSNQPQHF	TGTGCCAGCAGTCGTACAGGGGGCAGGGTAAGGAGCAATCAGCCCCAGCATTTT	TRBD1	.	TRBV6-6	TRBJ1-5
CASSQTGGDQPQHF	TGTGCCAGCAGCCAGACAGGGGGCGATCAGCCCCAGCATTTT	TRBD1	few	TRBV3-1/TRBV3-2	TRBJ1-5
CASSLTGGFEKLFF	TGTGCCAGCAGTTTGACAGGTGGATTTGAAAAACTGTTTTTT	.	.	TRBV27	TRBJ1-4
CASSMDRVVTNYGYTF	TGTGCCAGTAGTATGGACAGGGTGGTAACTAACTATGGCTACACCTTC	TRBD1	.	TRBV19	TRBJ1-2
CAWSVFRTGPNTGELFF	TGTGCCTGGAGTGTATTTAGGACAGGGCCGAACACCGGGGAGCTGTTTTTT	TRBD1	.	TRBV30	TRBJ2-2
CASSQLHEKLFF	TGTGCCAGCAGCCAGCTACATGAAAAACTGTTTTTT	.	.	TRBV14	TRBJ1-4
CASSGTSRDTQYF	TGTGCCAGCAGTGGTACCTCTAGAGATACGCAGTATTTT	.	.	TRBV2	TRBJ2-3
CASSNLGRSGESNTEAFF	TGTGCCAGCAGCAATCTTGGTCGGTCGGGGGAATCGAACACTGAAGCTTTCTTT	.	.	TRBV21-1	TRBJ1-1
CASRRQVGQPQHF	TGTGCCAGTCGGAGACAGGTCGGCCAGCCCCAGCATTTT	.	.	TRBV19	TRBJ1-5
CASSVEPWGYTF	TGTGCCAGCAGCGTCGAGCCTTGGGGCTACACCTTC	.	.	TRBV9	TRBJ1-2